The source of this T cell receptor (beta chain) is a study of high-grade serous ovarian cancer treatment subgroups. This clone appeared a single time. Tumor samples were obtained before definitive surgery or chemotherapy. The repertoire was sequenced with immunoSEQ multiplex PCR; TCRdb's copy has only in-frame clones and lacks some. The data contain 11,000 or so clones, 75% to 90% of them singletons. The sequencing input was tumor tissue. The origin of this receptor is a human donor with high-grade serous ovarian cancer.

The DNA of the CDR3 is TGTGCCAGCAGCTTAGACGGGAGGGCGGCAGATACGCAGTATTTT. It specifies CASSLDGRAADTQYF. This chain uses TRBV11-2 with TRBJ2-3; TRBD2 agrees at 8 bases. The V segment lost 0 bases and the J segment 4 bases; nucleotides outside the gene matches: 3. The CDR3 is 15 residues long. Germline V lookup: CDR1 SGHAT, CDR2 FQNNGV.